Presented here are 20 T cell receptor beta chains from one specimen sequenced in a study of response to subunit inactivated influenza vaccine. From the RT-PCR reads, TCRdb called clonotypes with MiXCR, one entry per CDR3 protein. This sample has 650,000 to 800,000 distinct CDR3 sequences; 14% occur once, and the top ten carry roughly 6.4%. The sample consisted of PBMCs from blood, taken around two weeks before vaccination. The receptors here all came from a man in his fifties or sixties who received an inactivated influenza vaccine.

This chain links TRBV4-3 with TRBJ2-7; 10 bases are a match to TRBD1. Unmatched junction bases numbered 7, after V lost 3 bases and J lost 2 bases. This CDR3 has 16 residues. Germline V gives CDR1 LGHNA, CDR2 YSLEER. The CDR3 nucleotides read TGCGCCAGCAGCCAGGGATTGACAGGGGGCACCTACGAGCAGTACTTC. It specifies CASSQGLTGGTYEQYF.

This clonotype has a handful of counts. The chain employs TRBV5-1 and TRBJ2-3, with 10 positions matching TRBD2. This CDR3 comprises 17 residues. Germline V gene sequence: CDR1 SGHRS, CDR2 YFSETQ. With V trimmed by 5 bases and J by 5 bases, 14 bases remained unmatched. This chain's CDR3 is CASRGLAGVSGGDTQYF. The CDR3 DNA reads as TGCGCCAGCAGAGGGCTAGCGGGAGTCAGCGGTGGAGATACGCAGTATTTT.

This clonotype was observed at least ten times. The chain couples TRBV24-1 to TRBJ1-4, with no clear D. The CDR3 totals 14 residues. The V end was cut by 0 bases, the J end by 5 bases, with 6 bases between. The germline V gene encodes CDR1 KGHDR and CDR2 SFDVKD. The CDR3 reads CATSDLMGNEKLFF. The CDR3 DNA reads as TGTGCCACCAGTGATTTGATGGGGAATGAAAAACTGTTTTTT.

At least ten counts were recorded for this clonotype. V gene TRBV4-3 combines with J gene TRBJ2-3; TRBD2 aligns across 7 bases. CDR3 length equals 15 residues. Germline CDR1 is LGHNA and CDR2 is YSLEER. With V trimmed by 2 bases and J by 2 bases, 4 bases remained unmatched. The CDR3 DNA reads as TGCGCCAGCAGCCAATCTAGCGGTAACACAGATACGCAGTATTTT. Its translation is CASSQSSGNTDTQYF.

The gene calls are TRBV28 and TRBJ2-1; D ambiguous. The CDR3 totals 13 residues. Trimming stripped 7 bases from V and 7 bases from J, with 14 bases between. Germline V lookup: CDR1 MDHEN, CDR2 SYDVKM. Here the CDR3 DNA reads TGTGCCAGCAATAAGGGTGCGACGAATGAGCAGTTCTTC. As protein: CASNKGATNEQFF.

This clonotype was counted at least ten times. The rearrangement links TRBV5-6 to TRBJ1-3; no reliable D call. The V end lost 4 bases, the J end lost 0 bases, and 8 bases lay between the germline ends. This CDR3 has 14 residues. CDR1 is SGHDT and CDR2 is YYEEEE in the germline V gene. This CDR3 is CASSVGVSGNTIYF. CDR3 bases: TGTGCCAGCAGCGTTGGAGTCTCTGGAAACACCATATATTTT. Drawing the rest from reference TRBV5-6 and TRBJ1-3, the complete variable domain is DAGVTQSPTHLIKTRGQQVTLRCSPKSGHDTVSWYQQALGQGPQFIFQYYEEEERQRGNFPDRFSGHQFPNYSSELNVNALLLGDSALYLCASSVGVSGNTIYFGEGSWLTVV.

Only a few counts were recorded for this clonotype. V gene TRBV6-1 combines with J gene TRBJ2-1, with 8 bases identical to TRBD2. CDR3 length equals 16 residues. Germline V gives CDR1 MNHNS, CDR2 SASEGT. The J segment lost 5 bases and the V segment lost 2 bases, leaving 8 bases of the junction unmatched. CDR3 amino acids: CASSEHRSGGHNEQFF. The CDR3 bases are TGTGCCAGCAGTGAACACAGGAGCGGGGGACACAATGAGCAGTTCTTC.

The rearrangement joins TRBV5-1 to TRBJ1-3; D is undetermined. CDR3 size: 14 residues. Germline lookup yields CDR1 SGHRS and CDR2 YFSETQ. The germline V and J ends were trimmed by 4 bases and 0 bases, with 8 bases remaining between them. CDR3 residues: CASSLDDSGNTIYF. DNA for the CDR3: TGCGCCAGCAGCCTGGACGACTCTGGAAACACCATATATTTT.

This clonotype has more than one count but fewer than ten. CDR3 amino acids: CASSFLLAGGSEQFF. The CDR3 bases are TGTGCCAGCAGTTTTTTACTAGCGGGAGGTTCAGAGCAGTTCTTC. The V gene is TRBV12-3 or TRBV12-4, the J gene TRBJ2-1, with 12 bases that match TRBD2. The CDR3 totals 15 residues. V dropped 3 bases and J dropped 10; count of bases not matched to a gene: 7.

The CDR3 loop is CASSLAGQGGTEAFF. The CDR3 DNA reads as TGTGCCAGCAGCTTAGCAGGGCAGGGAGGAACTGAAGCTTTCTTT. This chain joins TRBV7-9 and TRBJ1-1; tentatively, D is TRBD1 (5 bases). CDR1 and CDR2 (germline): SEHNR, FQNEAQ (reference sequence). CDR3 length: 15 amino acids. Trimming took 0 bases from V and 5 from J, leaving 13 bases between them.

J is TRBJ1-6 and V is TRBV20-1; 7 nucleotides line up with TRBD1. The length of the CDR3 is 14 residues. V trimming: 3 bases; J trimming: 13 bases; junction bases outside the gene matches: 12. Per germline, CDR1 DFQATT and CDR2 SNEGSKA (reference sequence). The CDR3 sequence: CSASISGGTRPLHF. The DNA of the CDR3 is TGCAGTGCTAGTATCTCAGGGGGAACCCGTCCCCTCCACTTT.

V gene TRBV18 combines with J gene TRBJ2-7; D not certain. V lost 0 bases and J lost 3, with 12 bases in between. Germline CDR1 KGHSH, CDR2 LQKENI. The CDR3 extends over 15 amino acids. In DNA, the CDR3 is TGTGCCAGCTCACCACCAGGGTCACCCTTCTACGAGCAGTACTTC. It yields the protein CASSPPGSPFYEQYF.

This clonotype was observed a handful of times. This CDR3 is CASSTPLREQFF. CDR3 sequence (DNA): TGTGCCAGCAGCACCCCTCTACGTGAGCAGTTCTTC. The chain uses TRBV11-2 and TRBJ2-1; the D is unclear. V dropped 5 bases and J dropped 9 bases, with 11 bases sitting between them. CDR1 is SGHAT and CDR2 is FQNNGV in the germline V gene. The CDR3 contains 12 residues.

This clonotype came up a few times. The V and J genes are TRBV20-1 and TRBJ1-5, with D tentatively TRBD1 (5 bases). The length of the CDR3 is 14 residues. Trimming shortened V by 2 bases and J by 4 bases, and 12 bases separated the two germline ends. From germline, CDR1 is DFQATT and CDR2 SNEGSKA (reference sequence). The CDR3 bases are TGCAGTGCTAGATATAGCCAGGGTAATCAGCCCCAGCATTTT. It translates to CSARYSQGNQPQHF.

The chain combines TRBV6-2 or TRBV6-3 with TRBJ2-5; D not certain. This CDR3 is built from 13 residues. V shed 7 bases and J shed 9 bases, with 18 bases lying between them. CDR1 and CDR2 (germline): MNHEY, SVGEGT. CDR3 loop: CASTTIRAWAQYF. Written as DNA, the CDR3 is TGTGCCAGCACCACTATTCGGGCGTGGGCCCAGTACTTC.

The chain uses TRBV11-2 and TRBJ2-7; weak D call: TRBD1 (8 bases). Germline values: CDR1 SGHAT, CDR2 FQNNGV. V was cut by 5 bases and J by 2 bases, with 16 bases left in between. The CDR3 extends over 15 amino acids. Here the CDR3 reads CASSPRGRGTYEQYF. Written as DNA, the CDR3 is TGTGCCAGCAGCCCCAGGGGGCGGGGGACCTACGAGCAGTACTTC.

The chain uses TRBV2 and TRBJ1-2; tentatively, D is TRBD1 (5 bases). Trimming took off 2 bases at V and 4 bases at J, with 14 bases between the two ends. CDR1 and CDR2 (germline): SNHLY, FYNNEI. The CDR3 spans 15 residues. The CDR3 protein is CASSENGGNAYGYTF. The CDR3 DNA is TGTGCCAGCAGTGAAAACGGGGGGAACGCCTATGGCTACACCTTC.

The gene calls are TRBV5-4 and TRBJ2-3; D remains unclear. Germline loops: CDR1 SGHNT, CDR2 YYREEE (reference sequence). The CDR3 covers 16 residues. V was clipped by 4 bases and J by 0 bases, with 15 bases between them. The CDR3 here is CASSPQFLSSTDTQYF. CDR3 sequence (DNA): TGTGCCAGCAGCCCCCAGTTTCTTTCTAGCACAGATACGCAGTATTTT. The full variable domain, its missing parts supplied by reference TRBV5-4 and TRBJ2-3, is ETGVTQSPTHLIKTRGQQVTLRCSSQSGHNTVSWYQQALGQGPQFIFQYYREEENGRGNFPPRFSGLQFPNYSSELNVNALELDDSALYLCASSPQFLSSTDTQYFGPGTRLTVL.

The CDR3: CASSFPVGAGERNEQFF. As DNA, the CDR3 is TGTGCCAGCAGTTTCCCCGTCGGAGCGGGAGAGCGCAATGAGCAGTTCTTC. V usage is TRBV28 and J usage is TRBJ2-1, with 8 nucleotides matching TRBD2. This CDR3 region has 17 residues. Looked up from germline, CDR1 is MDHEN and CDR2 is SYDVKM. V lost 3 bases to trimming and J lost 6 bases; unmatched junction nucleotides: 13.

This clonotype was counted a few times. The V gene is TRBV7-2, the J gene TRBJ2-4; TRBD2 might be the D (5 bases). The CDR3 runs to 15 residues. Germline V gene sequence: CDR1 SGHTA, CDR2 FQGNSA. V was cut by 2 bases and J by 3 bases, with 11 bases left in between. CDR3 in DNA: TGTGCCAGCAGCTTAAGGATGGGAGACAAAAACATTCAGTACTTC. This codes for CASSLRMGDKNIQYF.